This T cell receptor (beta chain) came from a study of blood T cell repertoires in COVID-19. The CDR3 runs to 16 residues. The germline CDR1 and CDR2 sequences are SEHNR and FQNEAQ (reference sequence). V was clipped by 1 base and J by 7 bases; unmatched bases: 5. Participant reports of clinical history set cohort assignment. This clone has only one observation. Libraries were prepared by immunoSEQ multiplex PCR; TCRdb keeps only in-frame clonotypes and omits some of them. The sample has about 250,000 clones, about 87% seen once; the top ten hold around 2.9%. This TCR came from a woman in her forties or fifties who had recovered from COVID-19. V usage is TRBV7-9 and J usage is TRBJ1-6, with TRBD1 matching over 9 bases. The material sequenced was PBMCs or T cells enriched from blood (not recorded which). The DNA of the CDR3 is TGTGCCAGCAGCTTAGTAGGACAGGGGTGGAATTCACCCCTCCACTTT. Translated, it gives CASSLVGQGWNSPLHF.